The clone carrying this T cell receptor beta chain was detected ten times or more. Germline CDR1 LGHDT, CDR2 YNNKEL (reference sequence). The CDR3 consists of 16 residues. The V gene end was trimmed by 0 bases and the J gene end by 8 bases; junction bases not matched to a gene: 9. This sample stems from a study of regulatory T cells in long-lasting Graves disease. The authors built TCR beta libraries using iRepertoire HTBI primers and Arm-PCR of CDR3 regions. TCRdb re-called the multiplex PCR reads with MiXCR, one entry per CDR3 protein. The repertoire holds almost 450,000 distinct CDR3 sequences, with about a sixth as singletons. Indicated time point: newly diagnosed GD, antithyroid drugs for less than 3 months. Isolated PBMC RNA provided the starting material for the TCR library. This same sample was also taken into another study, of T cells in Graves' hyperthyroidism and ophthalmopathy.

The sequences come from peripheral blood mononuclear cells (PBMCs), collected at new diagnosis, from a patient treated with antithyroid drugs. The chain combines TRBV3-1 with TRBJ2-1, with 8 bases aligning to TRBD2. This clonotype originated in a woman aged 25 to 45 with Graves disease. CDR3 sequence reads: CASSQEKAGVVYEQFF. The CDR3, as DNA: TGTGCCAGCAGCCAAGAAAAAGCGGGAGTGGTGTATGAGCAGTTCTTC.